The next 8 T cell receptor beta chains were all read from a single sample in a study of blood T cell repertoires in COVID-19. The data were produced by immunoSEQ multiplex PCR, yet TCRdb's version contains in-frame clones alone and is incomplete. The sample has about 140,000 clones; about 80% are singletons. The sequenced sample consisted of peripheral blood. The receptors shown here come from a man aged 45-60 years with acute or convalescent COVID-19.

The gene calls are TRBV10-3 and TRBJ2-7; 8 bases line up with TRBD1. This CDR3 has 15 residues. Losses at the gene ends were 4 bases for V and 3 bases for J; bases not matched to a gene: 8. Germline V lookup: CDR1 ENHRY, CDR2 SYGVKD. Here the CDR3 DNA reads TGTGCCATCAGTGTTGCCACAGGGGGATACTACGAGCAGTACTTC. Encoded protein: CAISVATGGYYEQYF.

The V call is TRBV3-1 (or the pseudogene TRBV3-2), the J call TRBJ1-3, with 10 bases matching TRBD1. This CDR3 has 17 amino acids. In germline, CDR1 is LGHDT, CDR2 YNNKEL (reference sequence). Trimming cost V 0 bases and J 4 bases; bases outside gene matches: 6. The CDR3 region has the DNA TGTGCCAGCAGCCAAGAGGGACAGGGGATCCCGGGAAACACCATATATTTT. Protein sequence: CASSQEGQGIPGNTIYF.

This chain links TRBV24-1 with TRBJ1-5; weak D call: TRBD1 (5 bases). Germline V gene lookup returns CDR1 KGHDR and CDR2 SFDVKD. CDR3 length: 15 residues. With 2 bases removed from V and 3 bases from J, the gap between germline ends came to 10 bases. The CDR3, as DNA: TGTGCCACCAGTGATTCAGGGTATTCCAATCAGCCCCAGCATTTT. Its translation: CATSDSGYSNQPQHF.

The rearrangement links TRBV5-4 to TRBJ1-1, with TRBD1 matching 7 bases. The CDR3 is 16 residues long. Unmatched junction bases numbered 6, after V lost 0 bases and J lost 1 base. Germline V gene lookup returns CDR1 SGHNT and CDR2 YYREEE (reference sequence). The CDR3 DNA reads as TGTGCCAGCAGCTTGGCCAAAAAGGGGGCGAACACTGAAGCTTTCTTT. As protein: CASSLAKKGANTEAFF.

This chain joins TRBV27 and TRBJ2-7, with D possibly TRBD1 on 5 matching bases. V was trimmed by 3 bases and J by 1 base, leaving 10 bases between them. In germline, CDR1 is MNHEY, CDR2 SMNVEV (reference sequence). This CDR3 has 14 amino acids. For the CDR3, the DNA is TGTGCCAGCAGTTTGACAGTGCCATCCTACGAGCAGTACTTC. Translated, it gives CASSLTVPSYEQYF.

The chain couples TRBV7-9 to TRBJ2-5; D is undetermined. V was clipped by 4 bases and J by 0 bases, with 9 bases between them. CDR1 and CDR2 from the germline V gene are SEHNR and FQNEAQ (reference sequence). CDR3 size: 14 residues. CDR3 DNA sequence: TGTGCCAGCAGCTCTCAGTCGTACCAAGAGACCCAGTACTTC. Residues: CASSSQSYQETQYF. Full variable domain (rest looked up from reference TRBV7-9 and TRBJ2-5): DTGVSQNPRHKITKRGQNVTFRCDPISEHNRLYWYRQTLGQGPEFLTYFQNEAQLEKSRLLSDRFSAERPKGSFSTLEIQRTEQGDSAMYLCASSSQSYQETQYFGPGTRLLVL.

The chain uses TRBV6-1 and TRBJ1-2; no definite D call. The V gene's germline CDR1 is MNHNS and CDR2 SASEGT. Trimming pared 1 base from V and 7 bases from J, leaving 10 bases between. This CDR3 region has 13 residues. CDR3 loop: CASSEGGLAGYTF. CDR3 in DNA: TGTGCCAGCAGTGAAGGAGGTCTCGCTGGCTACACCTTC.

The chain combines TRBV5-1 with TRBJ2-1; 12 positions match TRBD2. This CDR3 has 19 amino acids. Germline-derived CDR1 and CDR2 are SGHRS and YFSETQ. After removal of 2 bases from V and 4 bases from J, the junction contained 13 bases not matched to a gene. CDR3 sequence: CASSLSRLAGVLLYNEQFF. CDR3 nucleotides: TGCGCCAGCAGCTTATCCAGACTAGCGGGGGTCTTACTTTACAATGAGCAGTTCTTC.